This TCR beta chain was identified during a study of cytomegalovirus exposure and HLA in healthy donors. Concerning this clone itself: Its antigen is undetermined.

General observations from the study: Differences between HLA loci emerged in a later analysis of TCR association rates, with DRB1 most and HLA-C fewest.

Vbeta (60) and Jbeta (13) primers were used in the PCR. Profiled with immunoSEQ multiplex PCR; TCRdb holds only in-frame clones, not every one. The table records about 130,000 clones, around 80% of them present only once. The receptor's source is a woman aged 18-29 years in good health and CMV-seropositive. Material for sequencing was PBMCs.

DNA for the CDR3: TGTGCCAGCAGCCGCGATCCGCCATTAGGGGATGAGCAGTTCTTC. As protein: CASSRDPPLGDEQFF. The chain joins TRBV7-9 to TRBJ2-1, with D tentatively TRBD1 (5 bases). The V and J ends lost 5 bases and 8 bases respectively, with 19 bases between them. The CDR3 sequence is 15 residues long. Germline CDR1 is SEHNR and CDR2 is FQNEAQ (reference sequence). Drawing the rest from reference TRBV7-9 and TRBJ2-1, the complete variable domain is DTGVSQNPRHKITKRGQNVTFRCDPISEHNRLYWYRQTLGQGPEFLTYFQNEAQLEKSRLLSDRFSAERPKGSFSTLEIQRTEQGDSAMYLCASSRDPPLGDEQFFGPGTRLTVL.